These 6 T cell receptor beta chains came from one sample sequenced in a study of blood T cell repertoires in COVID-19. The method was immunoSEQ multiplex PCR; TCRdb's version includes in-frame clones alone and lacks a portion of them. This table holds fewer than 120,000 clones, about 75% found once. The sequenced sample was peripheral blood. These receptors were collected from a woman over 75 with active or convalescent COVID-19.

This clone was seen a single time. The chain uses TRBV29-1 and TRBJ2-2; the D gene is possibly TRBD1 (6 bases). The CDR3 sequence is 13 residues long. Germline V gene lookup returns CDR1 SQVTM and CDR2 ANQGSEA. The V end was cut by 4 bases, the J end by 6 bases, with 12 bases between. The CDR3 spells CSVALQGAGELFF. CDR3 sequence (DNA): TGCAGCGTTGCTTTACAGGGAGCCGGGGAGCTGTTTTTT.

This chain uses TRBV9 with TRBJ2-1, with 9 bases identical to TRBD2. In germline, CDR1 is SGDLS, CDR2 YYNGEE. CDR3 length: 17 residues. Losses at the gene ends were 1 base for V and 1 base for J; bases not matched to a gene: 6. The CDR3 region has the DNA TGTGCCAGCAGCGTATATGGTAGCGGGAGTTCCTACAATGAGCAGTTCTTC. This encodes CASSVYGSGSSYNEQFF.

The V and J genes are TRBV6-1 and TRBJ1-2; no clear D. CDR3 length: 12 amino acids. V was trimmed by 1 base and J by 6 bases, leaving 6 bases between them. Germline V CDR1 and CDR2: MNHNS, SASEGT. For the CDR3, the DNA is TGTGCCAGCAGTGAAGGCGGGCATGGCTACACCTTC. This codes for CASSEGGHGYTF.

The chain links TRBV5-1 to TRBJ2-5; 7 nucleotides align to TRBD2. This CDR3 is 13 amino acids long. J gave up 3 bases and V 8 bases, and 7 bases lay outside the gene matches. Germline V gene sequence: CDR1 SGHRS, CDR2 YFSETQ. The CDR3 loop is CASCLAGEETQYF. CDR3 coding DNA: TGCGCCAGTTGCCTGGCGGGGGAAGAGACCCAGTACTTC.

J is TRBJ1-5 and V is TRBV18, with 7 positions matching TRBD1. The CDR3 spans 13 residues. The germline V gene has CDR1 KGHSH and CDR2 LQKENI. J was trimmed by 6 bases and V by 6 bases; bases with no gene match: 5. The CDR3 nucleotides are TGTGCCAGCTCCCCCGACAGGGCTCAGCCCCAGCATTTT. Translated: CASSPDRAQPQHF.

The genes are TRBV15 and TRBJ1-1; TRBD1 might be the D (5 bases). Between the trimmed V and J ends, which lost 9 bases and 5 bases, there was a span of 19 bases. Germline V gives CDR1 LNHNV, CDR2 YYDKDF (reference sequence). This CDR3 has 14 amino acids. The CDR3 region is CATTSGRGDTEAFF. The CDR3 DNA is TGTGCCACGACCAGCGGACGGGGGGATACTGAAGCTTTCTTT.